One T cell receptor beta chain is described in this entry. Its antigen is unidentified. Germline V lookup: CDR1 LNHDA, CDR2 SQIVND (reference sequence). The J segment lost 6 bases and the V segment lost 5 bases, leaving 12 bases of the junction unmatched. This CDR3 is built from 15 residues. This record belongs to a study of post-analysis software for immune sequencing data. General study results and limits: Patients used several TRBV segments, including TRBV5-6, TRBV5-1 and TRBV20-1, more often than controls. F measure showed strong co-clustering of same-batch samples.

Unique molecular identifiers were present in the TCR beta cDNA libraries. Each CDR3 protein gets one entry after TCRdb re-called the PCR reads with MiXCR. The table has around 400,000 distinct CDR3 sequences, approximately 38% seen once. The TCR originated in a girl between 5 and 17 years old with multiple sclerosis. Sequenced material: blood. The chain is built from TRBV19 and TRBJ2-7, with TRBD1 matching 8 bases. In DNA form, the CDR3 reads TGTGCCAGTAGTGTAATGTGGACAGGGTTCACCGAGCAGTACTTC. The encoded protein is CASSVMWTGFTEQYF.